This TCR beta chain was captured in a study of T-cell memory formation after mild COVID-19. Ten or more counts support this clonotype. Its specificity is unknown. TCRdb redid the calling of the 5' RACE reads with MiXCR, one entry per CDR3 protein. The table records around 250,000 distinct CDR3 sequences, 9.4% of them present only once. Points from the study as a whole: Some clones that responded turned up in pre-infection memory, which suggests that cross-reactive memory joined in. Clones that got smaller from day 15 to 85 had even CD4/CD8, while clones growing later tipped toward CD4+. Among CD4+ contracting clones, most were CM and EM, and CD8+ ones EMRA.

V lost 2 bases, J lost 8 bases, and 10 bases lay in between. This CDR3 comprises 12 residues. The germline V gene has CDR1 MGHDK and CDR2 SYGVNS. The chain has TRBV25-1 and TRBJ2-7; perhaps TRBD1 as D (6 bases). This TCR came from a man younger than 30 who had mild COVID-19 (a few samples of this study predate the infection). Cell type and time point are not known. Sequenced: PBMCs or a T cell subset sorted from them (not recorded which). The CDR3 coding sequence is TGTGCCAGCAGTGAACAGGGGCCACAGCAGTACTTC. It yields the protein CASSEQGPQQYF.